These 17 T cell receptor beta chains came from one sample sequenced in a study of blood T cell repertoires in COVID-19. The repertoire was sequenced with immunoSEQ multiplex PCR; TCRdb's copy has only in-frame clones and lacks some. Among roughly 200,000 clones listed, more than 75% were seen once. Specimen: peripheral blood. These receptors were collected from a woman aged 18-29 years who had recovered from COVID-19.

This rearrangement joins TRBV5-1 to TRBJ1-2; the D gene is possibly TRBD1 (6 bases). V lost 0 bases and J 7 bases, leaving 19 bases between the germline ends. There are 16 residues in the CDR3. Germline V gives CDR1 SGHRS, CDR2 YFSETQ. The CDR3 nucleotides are TGCGCCAGCAGCTTGGACTTCCTCAGGGGTACCTCTGGCTACACCTTC. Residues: CASSLDFLRGTSGYTF.

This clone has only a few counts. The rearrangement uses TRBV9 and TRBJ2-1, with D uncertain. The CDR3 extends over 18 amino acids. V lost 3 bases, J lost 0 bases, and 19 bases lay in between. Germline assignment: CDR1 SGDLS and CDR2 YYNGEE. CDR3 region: CASSASTLNPDSYNEQFF. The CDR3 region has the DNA TGTGCCAGCAGCGCCTCCACTCTAAACCCCGACTCCTACAATGAGCAGTTCTTC.

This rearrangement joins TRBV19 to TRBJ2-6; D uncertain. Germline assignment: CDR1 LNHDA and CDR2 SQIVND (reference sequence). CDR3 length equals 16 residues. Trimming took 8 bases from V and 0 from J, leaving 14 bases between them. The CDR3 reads CASSVRWSSGANVLTF. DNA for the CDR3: TGTGCCAGTTCAGTTCGGTGGAGCTCTGGGGCCAACGTCCTGACTTTC.

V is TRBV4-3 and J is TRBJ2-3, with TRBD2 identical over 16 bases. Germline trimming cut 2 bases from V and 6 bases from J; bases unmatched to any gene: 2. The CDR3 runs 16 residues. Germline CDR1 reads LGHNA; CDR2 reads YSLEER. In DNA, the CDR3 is TGCGCCAGCAGCCAACTGGGACTAGCGGGGGGGGATACGCAGTATTTT. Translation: CASSQLGLAGGDTQYF.

The CDR3 here is CASSGNGYTF. The DNA of the CDR3 is TGTGCCAGCAGCGGTAATGGCTACACCTTC. V usage is TRBV9 and J usage is TRBJ1-2; D is unresolved. V was trimmed by 3 bases and J by 6 bases, leaving 3 bases between them. The germline gives CDR1 SGDLS, CDR2 YYNGEE. This CDR3 region has 10 residues. The variable domain in full, with the rest retrieved from reference TRBV9 and TRBJ1-2, is DSGVTQTPKHLITATGQRVTLRCSPRSGDLSVYWYQQSLDQGLQFLIQYYNGEERAKGNILERFSAQQFPDLHSELNLSSLELGDSALYFCASSGNGYTFGSGTRLTVV.

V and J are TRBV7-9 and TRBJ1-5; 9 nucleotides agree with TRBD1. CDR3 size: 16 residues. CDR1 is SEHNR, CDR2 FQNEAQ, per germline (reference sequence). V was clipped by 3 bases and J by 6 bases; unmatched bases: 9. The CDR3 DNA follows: TGTGCCAGCAGCTTTGTGGACAGGGGTTTAACTCAGCCCCAGCATTTT. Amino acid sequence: CASSFVDRGLTQPQHF.

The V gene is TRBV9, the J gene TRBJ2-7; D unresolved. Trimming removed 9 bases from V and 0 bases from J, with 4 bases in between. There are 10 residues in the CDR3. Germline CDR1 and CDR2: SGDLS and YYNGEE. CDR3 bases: TGTGCCATCTCCTCCTACGAGCAGTACTTC. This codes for CAISSYEQYF.

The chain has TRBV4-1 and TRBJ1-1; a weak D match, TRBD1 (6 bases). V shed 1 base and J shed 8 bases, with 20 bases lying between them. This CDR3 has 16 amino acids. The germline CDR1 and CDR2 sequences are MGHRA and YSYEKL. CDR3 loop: CASSQVSMANREEAFF. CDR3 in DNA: TGCGCCAGCAGCCAAGTTAGTATGGCCAACAGGGAGGAAGCTTTCTTT.

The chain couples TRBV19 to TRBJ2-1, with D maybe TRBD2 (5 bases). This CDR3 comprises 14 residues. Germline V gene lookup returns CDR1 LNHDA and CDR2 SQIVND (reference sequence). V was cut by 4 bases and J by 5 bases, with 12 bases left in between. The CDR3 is CASSKGLLNNEQFF. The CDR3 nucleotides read TGTGCCAGTAGTAAAGGACTCCTCAACAATGAGCAGTTCTTC.

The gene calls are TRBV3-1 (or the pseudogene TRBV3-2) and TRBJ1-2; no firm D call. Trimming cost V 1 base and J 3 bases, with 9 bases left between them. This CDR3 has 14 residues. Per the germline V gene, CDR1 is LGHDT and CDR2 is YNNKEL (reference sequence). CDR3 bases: TGTGCCAGCAGCCAAGGAATCCGGTACTATGGCTACACCTTC. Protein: CASSQGIRYYGYTF.

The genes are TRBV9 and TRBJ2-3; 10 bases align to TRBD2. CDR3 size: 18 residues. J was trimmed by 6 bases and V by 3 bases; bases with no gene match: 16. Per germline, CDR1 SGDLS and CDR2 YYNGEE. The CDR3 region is CASSALLQAGGPRDTQYF. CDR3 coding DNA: TGTGCCAGCAGCGCCCTGCTACAAGCGGGAGGGCCGCGGGATACGCAGTATTTT.

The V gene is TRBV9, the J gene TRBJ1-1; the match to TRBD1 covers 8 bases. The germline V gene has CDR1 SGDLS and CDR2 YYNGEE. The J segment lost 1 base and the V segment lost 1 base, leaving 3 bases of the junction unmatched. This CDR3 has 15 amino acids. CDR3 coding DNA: TGTGCCAGCAGCGTATCCGGGACAGGGAACACTGAAGCTTTCTTT. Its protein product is CASSVSGTGNTEAFF.

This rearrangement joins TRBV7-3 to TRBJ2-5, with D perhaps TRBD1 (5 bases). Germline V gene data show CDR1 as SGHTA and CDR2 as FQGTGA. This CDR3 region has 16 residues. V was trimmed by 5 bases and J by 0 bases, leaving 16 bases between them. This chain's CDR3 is CASSPGAERYQETQYF. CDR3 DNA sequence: TGTGCCAGCAGCCCTGGGGCGGAGAGGTACCAAGAGACCCAGTACTTC.

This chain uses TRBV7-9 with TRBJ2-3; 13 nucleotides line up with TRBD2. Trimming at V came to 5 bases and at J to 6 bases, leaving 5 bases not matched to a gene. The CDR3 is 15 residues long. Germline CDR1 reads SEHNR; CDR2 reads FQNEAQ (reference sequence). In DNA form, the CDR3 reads TGTGCCAGCAGCCCCGGGACTAGCGGGATCGATACGCAGTATTTT. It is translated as CASSPGTSGIDTQYF.

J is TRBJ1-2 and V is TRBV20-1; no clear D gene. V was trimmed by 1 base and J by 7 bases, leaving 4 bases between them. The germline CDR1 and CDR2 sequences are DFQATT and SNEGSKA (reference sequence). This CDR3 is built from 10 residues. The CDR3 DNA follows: TGCAGTGCTAGAGGGGCTGGCTACACCTTC. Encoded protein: CSARGAGYTF.

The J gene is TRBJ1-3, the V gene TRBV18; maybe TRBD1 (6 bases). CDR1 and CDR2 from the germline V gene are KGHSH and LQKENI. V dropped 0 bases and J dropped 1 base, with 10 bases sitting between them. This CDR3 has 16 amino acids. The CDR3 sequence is CASSPPQGPSGNTIYF. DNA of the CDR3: TGTGCCAGCTCACCACCACAGGGACCTTCTGGAAACACCATATATTTT.

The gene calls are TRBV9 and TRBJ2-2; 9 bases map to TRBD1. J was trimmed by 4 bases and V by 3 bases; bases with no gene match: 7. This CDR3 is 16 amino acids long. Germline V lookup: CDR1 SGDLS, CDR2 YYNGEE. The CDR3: CASSGAGTGITGELFF. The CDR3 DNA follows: TGTGCCAGCAGCGGCGCCGGGACAGGGATCACCGGGGAGCTGTTTTTT.